The rows below give T cell receptor beta chains drawn from one sample of a study of blood T cell repertoires in COVID-19. The assay was immunoSEQ multiplex PCR, and TCRdb's table has in-frame clones only and misses some. The table lists some 65,000 clones, about 94% of them singletons. The sequencing input was peripheral blood. All receptors come from a man in his 70s with active COVID-19. Both conserved end residues are part of each CDR3. A D gene is named only where the DNA matches it firmly. Size is omitted from some rows. Given values are once, few, many or a class for expanded clones.

J: TRBJ2-3
D: TRBD2
V: TRBV4-1
size: NA
CDR3: CASSRQRGEGTDTQYF
DNA: TGCGCCAGCAGCCGGCAGCGGGGGGAAGGCACAGATACGCAGTATTTT

J: TRBJ2-2
D: NA
V: TRBV5-4
size: NA
CDR3: CASSLDSSPNTGELFF
DNA: TGTGCCAGCAGCTTGGATTCTAGCCCGAACACCGGGGAGCTGTTTTTT

J: TRBJ1-2
D: TRBD1
V: TRBV6-6
size: once
CDR3: CASSPTGSGYTF
DNA: TGTGCCAGCAGCCCGACAGGGTCCGGCTACACCTTC

J: TRBJ2-1
D: TRBD2
V: TRBV15
size: NA
CDR3: CATSRSPSGGARDEQFF
DNA: TGTGCCACCAGCAGAAGCCCAAGCGGGGGGGCCAGGGATGAGCAGTTCTTC

J: TRBJ1-6
D: TRBD1
V: TRBV6-6
size: NA
CDR3: CASSEGQDNSPLHF
DNA: TGTGCCAGCAGTGAGGGACAGGACAATTCACCCCTCCACTTT

J: TRBJ1-5
D: NA
V: TRBV27
size: few
CDR3: CASSDGRERGQPQHF
DNA: TGTGCCAGCAGTGACGGACGGGAACGGGGTCAGCCCCAGCATTTT

J: TRBJ1-4
D: TRBD1
V: TRBV3-1/TRBV3-2
size: NA
CDR3: CASSPPGTGGYEKLFF
DNA: TGTGCCAGCAGCCCCCCCGGGACAGGGGGCTATGAAAAACTGTTTTTT

J: TRBJ1-1
D: TRBD1
V: TRBV6-1
size: NA
CDR3: CASSEGRTGGRGTEAFF
DNA: TGTGCCAGCAGTGAAGGTCGGACAGGGGGAAGAGGTACTGAAGCTTTCTTT

J: TRBJ1-2
D: NA
V: TRBV3-1/TRBV3-2
size: NA
CDR3: CASSHPQGPNYGYTF
DNA: TGTGCCAGCAGCCATCCACAGGGACCTAACTATGGCTACACCTTC

J: TRBJ2-1
D: NA
V: TRBV6-2/TRBV6-3
size: NA
CDR3: CASSYHYNEQFF
DNA: TGTGCCAGCAGTTACCACTACAATGAGCAGTTCTTC

J: TRBJ1-2
D: NA
V: TRBV12-3/TRBV12-4
size: once
CDR3: CASSLGHNYGYTF
DNA: TGTGCCAGCAGTTTAGGACACAACTATGGCTACACCTTC

J: TRBJ1-1
D: NA
V: TRBV19
size: NA
CDR3: CASSIRAGRANTEAFF
DNA: TGTGCCAGTAGTATAAGGGCAGGGAGGGCGAACACTGAAGCTTTCTTT

J: TRBJ1-4
D: TRBD1
V: TRBV18
size: NA
CDR3: CASSPPGDSGNEKLFF
DNA: TGTGCCAGCTCACCACCGGGGGACAGTGGTAATGAAAAACTGTTTTTT

J: TRBJ2-5
D: TRBD2
V: TRBV12-3/TRBV12-4
size: NA
CDR3: CASAPGTSGGQYF
DNA: TGTGCCAGCGCCCCCGGGACTAGCGGGGGTCAATACTTC

J: TRBJ1-5
D: TRBD1
V: TRBV19
size: NA
CDR3: CASSAPGQGIGGQPQHF
DNA: TGTGCCAGTAGTGCCCCGGGACAGGGGATCGGCGGACAGCCCCAGCATTTT

J: TRBJ2-7
D: TRBD2
V: TRBV2
size: few
CDR3: CATHHQVGLATYEQYF
DNA: TGTGCCACCCACCACCAGGTCGGACTAGCCACCTACGAGCAGTACTTC

J: TRBJ2-3
D: TRBD2
V: TRBV4-3
size: NA
CDR3: CASSQVGTSPAADTQYF
DNA: TGCGCCAGCAGCCAAGTGGGGACTAGCCCCGCCGCAGATACGCAGTATTTT

J: TRBJ2-1
D: NA
V: TRBV15
size: NA
CDR3: CATSRDPGSYNEQFF
DNA: TGTGCCACCAGCAGAGATCCAGGCTCCTACAATGAGCAGTTCTTC

J: TRBJ1-4
D: TRBD1
V: TRBV5-4
size: NA
CDR3: CASTSTGQGDEKLFF
DNA: TGTGCCAGCACCTCTACGGGACAGGGGGATGAAAAACTGTTTTTT

J: TRBJ2-3
D: NA
V: TRBV9
size: NA
CDR3: CASTARAGQSTDTQYF
DNA: TGTGCCAGCACCGCGAGGGCAGGTCAGAGCACAGATACGCAGTATTTT

J: TRBJ2-1
D: NA
V: TRBV5-1
size: NA
CDR3: CASSLAGVLRNEQFF
DNA: TGCGCCAGCAGCTTGGCAGGGGTCTTACGGAATGAGCAGTTCTTC

J: TRBJ1-2
D: TRBD1
V: TRBV6-6
size: NA
CDR3: CASSRTGTNYGYTF
DNA: TGTGCCAGCAGTCGGACAGGGACCAACTATGGCTACACCTTC

J: TRBJ1-2
D: NA
V: TRBV19
size: NA
CDR3: CASSIEGAYGYTF
DNA: TGTGCCAGTAGTATCGAAGGGGCCTATGGCTACACCTTC

J: TRBJ1-1
D: TRBD1
V: TRBV6-2/TRBV6-3
size: NA
CDR3: CASSFRTGVGTEAFF
DNA: TGTGCCAGCAGTTTCAGGACAGGGGTTGGGACTGAAGCTTTCTTT

J: TRBJ2-5
D: TRBD1
V: TRBV5-1
size: NA
CDR3: CASSPTGVGETQYF
DNA: TGCGCCAGCAGCCCGACAGGGGTTGGAGAGACCCAGTACTTC

J: TRBJ2-1
D: TRBD2
V: TRBV9
size: NA
CDR3: CASSVRASGGALEQFF
DNA: TGTGCCAGCAGCGTTCGGGCTAGCGGGGGGGCTCTTGAGCAGTTCTTC

J: TRBJ2-3
D: NA
V: TRBV6-5
size: NA
CDR3: CASSRQQSTDTQYF
DNA: TGTGCCAGCAGTAGACAGCAAAGCACAGATACGCAGTATTTT

J: TRBJ1-1
D: NA
V: TRBV20-1
size: NA
CDR3: CSTMGGTEAFF
DNA: TGCAGTACCATGGGGGGTACTGAAGCTTTCTTT

J: TRBJ2-5
D: NA
V: TRBV6-5
size: NA
CDR3: CASSYSTVGETQYF
DNA: TGTGCCAGCAGTTACTCGACTGTAGGAGAGACCCAGTACTTC

J: TRBJ2-2
D: TRBD2
V: TRBV3-1/TRBV3-2
size: NA
CDR3: CASSQGTGGRTGELFF
DNA: TGTGCCAGCAGCCAAGGAACGGGGGGGCGTACCGGGGAGCTGTTTTTT

J: TRBJ1-2
D: TRBD1
V: TRBV5-1
size: NA
CDR3: CASSLEGQGGYGYTF
DNA: TGCGCCAGCAGCTTGGAAGGACAGGGAGGGTATGGCTACACCTTC

J: TRBJ2-5
D: TRBD1
V: TRBV19
size: NA
CDR3: CASSIAKGAGPQTQYF
DNA: TGTGCCAGTAGTATAGCTAAGGGGGCAGGGCCGCAGACCCAGTACTTC

J: TRBJ2-3
D: TRBD1
V: TRBV12-5
size: NA
CDR3: CASGLTGTAIDTQYF
DNA: TGTGCTAGTGGTCTCACCGGGACAGCCATAGATACGCAGTATTTT

J: TRBJ2-3
D: NA
V: TRBV6-2/TRBV6-3
size: NA
CDR3: CASSRQVYSPLGTDTQYF
DNA: TGTGCCAGCAGCCGACAGGTCTACTCACCCTTAGGCACAGATACGCAGTATTTT

J: TRBJ2-2
D: NA
V: TRBV5-6
size: NA
CDR3: CASIGLGTDTGELFF
DNA: TGTGCCAGCATCGGGTTAGGAACCGACACCGGGGAGCTGTTTTTT

J: TRBJ1-6
D: NA
V: TRBV21-1
size: NA
CDR3: CASSKGLGTGVTSYNSPLHF
DNA: TGTGCCAGCAGCAAAGGTCTCGGGACAGGGGTGACCTCCTATAATTCACCCCTCCACTTT

J: TRBJ2-2
D: NA
V: TRBV7-9
size: NA
CDR3: CASSPPGHKNTGELFF
DNA: TGTGCCAGCAGCCCCCCGGGACACAAAAACACCGGGGAGCTGTTTTTT

J: TRBJ2-7
D: NA
V: TRBV5-6
size: NA
CDR3: CASSLLGDTTYEQYF
DNA: TGTGCCAGCAGCTTGTTAGGGGACACCACCTACGAGCAGTACTTC

J: TRBJ2-3
D: TRBD2
V: TRBV6-2/TRBV6-3
size: NA
CDR3: CASSYGIAGGLTDTQYF
DNA: TGTGCCAGCAGTTACGGTATAGCGGGGGGCCTCACAGATACGCAGTATTTT

J: TRBJ1-4
D: NA
V: TRBV14
size: once
CDR3: CASSLTTTNEKLFF
DNA: TGTGCCAGCAGCCTGACTACAACTAATGAAAAACTGTTTTTT

J: TRBJ2-5
D: TRBD2
V: TRBV11-2
size: NA
CDR3: CASSFVSGGEVETQYF
DNA: TGTGCCAGCAGCTTTGTTAGCGGGGGGGAGGTAGAGACCCAGTACTTC

J: TRBJ2-1
D: TRBD1
V: TRBV7-6
size: NA
CDR3: CASSRMTGIQNEQFF
DNA: TGTGCCAGCAGCCGCATGACAGGGATTCAGAATGAGCAGTTCTTC